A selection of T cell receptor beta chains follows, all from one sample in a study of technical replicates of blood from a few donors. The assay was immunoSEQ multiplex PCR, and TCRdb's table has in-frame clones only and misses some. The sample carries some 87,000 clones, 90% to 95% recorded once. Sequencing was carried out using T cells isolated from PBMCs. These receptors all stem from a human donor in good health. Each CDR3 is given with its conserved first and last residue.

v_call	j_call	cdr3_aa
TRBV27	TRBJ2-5	CASSGGETQYF
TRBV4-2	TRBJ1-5	CASSQDSPFNQPQHF
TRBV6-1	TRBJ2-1	CASSGGRASYNEQFF
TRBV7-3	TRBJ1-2	CASSLGTLDGYTF
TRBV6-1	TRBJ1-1	CASREQGTEAFF
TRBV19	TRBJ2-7	CASSIGQGEQYF
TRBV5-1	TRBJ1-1	CASSKGQANTEAFF
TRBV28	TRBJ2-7	CASSLGQGYEQYF
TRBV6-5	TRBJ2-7	CASSSGPVQYF
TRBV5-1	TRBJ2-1	CASSFSGRGNEQFF
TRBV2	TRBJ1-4	CASSQQDSTNEKLFF
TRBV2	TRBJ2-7	CASRAAGAYEQYF
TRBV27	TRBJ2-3	CASSFVLAGVTDTQYF
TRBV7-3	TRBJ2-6	CASSFRGGTGANVLTF
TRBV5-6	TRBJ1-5	CASSQSGTGYNQPQHF
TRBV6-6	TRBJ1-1	CASNYGQGTEAFF
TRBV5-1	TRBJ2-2	CASSFPYGTGELFF
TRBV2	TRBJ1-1	CASPQGRNTEAFF
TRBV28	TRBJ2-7	CASSPESDRFYEQYF
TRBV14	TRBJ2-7	CASSQDFSDWPYHEQYF
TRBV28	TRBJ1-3	CASSRQGARAIYF
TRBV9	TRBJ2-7	CASSLDSYEQYF
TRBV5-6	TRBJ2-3	CASNPGWADTQYF
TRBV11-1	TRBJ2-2	CASSLVMGQNTGELFF
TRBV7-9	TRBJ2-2	CASSLGGVSTGELFF
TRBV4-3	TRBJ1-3	CASSQSTYSGTYGNTIYF
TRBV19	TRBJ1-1	CASSPVMNTEAFF
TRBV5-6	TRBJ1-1	CASSLTLQSEAFF
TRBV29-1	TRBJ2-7	CSAGTGAYEQYF
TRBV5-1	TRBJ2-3	CASSLASGHTDTQYF
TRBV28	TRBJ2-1	CASQAGLALHLLNHEQFF
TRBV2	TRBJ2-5	CASRGIAGELGETQYF
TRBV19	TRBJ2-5	CASSISGIETQYF
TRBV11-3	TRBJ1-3	CASSLGGGNTIYF
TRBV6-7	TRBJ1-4	CAIQVTHSTGRMEKLFF
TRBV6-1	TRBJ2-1	CASSKAGAHPHNEQFF
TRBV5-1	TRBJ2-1	CASSWPRDSYNEQFF
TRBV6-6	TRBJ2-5	CASVPGGRGETQYF
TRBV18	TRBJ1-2	CASSPGQGRNGYTF
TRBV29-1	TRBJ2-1	CSAAGRKQYNEQFF
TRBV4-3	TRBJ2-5	CASSQDAGQGAETQYF
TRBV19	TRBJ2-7	CASSIASGSYEQYF
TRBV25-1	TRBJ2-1	CASRREAYNEQFF
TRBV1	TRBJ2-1	CTSSQGLAGGPLYNEQFF
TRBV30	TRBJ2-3	CAWSAIRTSGRAITDTQYF
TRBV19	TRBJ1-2	CASRGGSGGNGYTF
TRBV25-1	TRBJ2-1	CASSETGKQYNEQFF
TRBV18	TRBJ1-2	CASSPAENYGYTF
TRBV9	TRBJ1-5	CASSVEGVQPQHF
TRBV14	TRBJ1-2	CASRHRGRDYGYTF
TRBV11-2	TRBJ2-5	CASSYGTSGEETQYF
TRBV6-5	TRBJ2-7	CASCGQGLYEQYF
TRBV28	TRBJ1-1	CASSFGRGLKTEAFF
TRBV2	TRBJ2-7	CASSGTVSYEQYF
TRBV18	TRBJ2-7	CASSPQGLASTASEQYF
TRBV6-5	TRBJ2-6	CASRGGSGANVLTF
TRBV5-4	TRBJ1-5	CASSSGQDQPQHF
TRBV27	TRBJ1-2	CASSLTPPYGYTF
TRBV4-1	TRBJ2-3	CASSQVSRLAGRSTDTQYF